This T cell receptor (beta chain) originates from a study of T cell repertoires in cytomegalovirus infection. Study as a whole: Public TCR beta signatures provided an indication of both CMV infection and a matching HLA type.

This CDR3 spans 13 amino acids. V lost 1 base and J 3 bases, leaving 4 bases between the germline ends. This clonotype was picked up many times. The antigen is undetermined. TCRdb passed the reads through MiXCR, listing each CDR3 protein once. The repertoire consists of some 400,000 distinct CDR3 sequences, with roughly a third occurring once and the leading ten covering roughly an eighth. Study observations and caveats: Dominating the ex vivo response were HLA-C-restricted CMV-specific TCR beta clonotypes.

The chain uses TRBV12-3 or TRBV12-4 and TRBJ2-1; D uncertain. This clonotype originated in a human donor in good health (CMV status not recorded). Some clones in this sample may be carry-over from other donors' samples. Sequences were obtained from PBMCs. Written as DNA, the CDR3 is TGTGCCAGCAGTTTAGGAGACTACAATGAGCAGTTCTTC. Translation: CASSLGDYNEQFF.